A single sample gave rise to the 14 T cell receptor beta chains below, sequenced in a study of shared clonotypes between healthy human individuals. The protocol was immunoSEQ multiplex PCR, while the TCRdb copy is restricted to in-frame clones and leaves out a portion. The profile shows 2 million to 2.5 million clones, roughly 95% of them singletons. Sequencing was done on a sample of naive CD4+ T cells sorted from blood. The subset is: CD45RA+ positively selected. The receptor set was obtained from a man between 18 and 35 years old in good health.

This clone was found a few times. At the DNA level, this CDR3 is encoded by other sequences in the same sample as well. The chain carries TRBV7-2 and TRBJ1-5, with a possible D match to TRBD1 (6 bases). The germline gives CDR1 SGHTA, CDR2 FQGNSA. The CDR3 contains 15 residues. The germline V and J ends were trimmed by 5 bases and 1 base, with 12 bases remaining between them. In DNA form, the CDR3 reads TGTGCCAGCAGCCTCACCGGACAGAGCAATCAGCCCCAGCATTTT. This gives the protein CASSLTGQSNQPQHF.

Comments on this clone: Other DNA sequences in the same sample also yield this CDR3. The chain has TRBV18 and TRBJ1-5, with TRBD1 matching 10 bases. The V segment lost 3 bases and the J segment 4 bases; nucleotides outside the gene matches: 3. This CDR3 comprises 15 residues. The germline V gene has CDR1 KGHSH and CDR2 LQKENI. The CDR3 nucleotides are TGTGCCAGCTCACCGGGACAGGGGATGAATCAGCCCCAGCATTTT. Amino acid sequence: CASSPGQGMNQPQHF.

V and J are TRBV5-4 and TRBJ2-5; unclear D gene. The V gene lost 4 bases and the J gene lost 0 bases, with 7 bases spanning the gap. CDR3 size: 13 residues. Germline V gene sequence: CDR1 SGHNT, CDR2 YYREEE (reference sequence). CDR3 residues: CASSPQYQETQYF. Written as DNA, the CDR3 is TGTGCCAGCAGCCCTCAGTACCAAGAGACCCAGTACTTC.

This rearrangement joins TRBV11-3 to TRBJ2-1; a weak D match, TRBD2 (6 bases). This CDR3 is 15 amino acids long. Per the germline V gene, CDR1 is SGHNT and CDR2 is YENEEA. The V gene lost 5 bases and the J gene lost 2 bases, with 13 bases spanning the gap. Here the CDR3 reads CASSVTPGAYNEQFF. The CDR3 nucleotides read TGTGCCAGCAGCGTAACTCCGGGGGCCTACAATGAGCAGTTCTTC.

The chain is built from TRBV18 and TRBJ1-1, with D unresolved. Trimming removed 2 bases from V and 5 bases from J, with 15 bases in between. Per the germline V gene, CDR1 is KGHSH and CDR2 is LQKENI. The CDR3 contains 15 residues. CDR3 nucleotide sequence: TGTGCCAGCTCACCAGAGACGGGAGGAGGGACTGAAGCTTTCTTT. Translation gives CASSPETGGGTEAFF.

The chain is built from TRBV5-4 and TRBJ2-1, with no clear D. V was trimmed by 0 bases and J by 6 bases, leaving 13 bases between them. Per the germline V gene, CDR1 is SGHNT and CDR2 is YYREEE (reference sequence). This CDR3 is built from 15 residues. The DNA for the CDR3 is TGTGCCAGCAGCTTGGGCGGTAGGAGAAGCAATGAGCAGTTCTTC. The encoded protein is CASSLGGRRSNEQFF.

This chain links TRBV5-4 with TRBJ2-7, with D perhaps matching TRBD1 (6 bases). CDR3 length: 15 amino acids. V lost 4 bases to trimming and J lost 3 bases, with 17 bases between them. Germline-derived CDR1 and CDR2 are SGHNT and YYREEE (reference sequence). The CDR3 here is CASSRTTGKLYEQYF. The CDR3 DNA reads TGTGCCAGCAGCCGAACTACAGGGAAACTCTACGAGCAGTACTTC.

With regard to this clone: Other DNA sequences in the same sample also yield this CDR3. CDR3 sequence (DNA): TGTGCCTGGAGTGGCGGGAGCCGGACCGGGGAGCTGTTTTTT. Amino acids: CAWSGGSRTGELFF. The chain links TRBV30 to TRBJ2-2; 7 bases align to TRBD2. CDR1 and CDR2 from the germline V gene are GTSNPN and SVGIG (reference sequence). The CDR3 covers 14 residues. The J segment lost 5 bases and the V segment lost 1 base, leaving 4 bases of the junction unmatched.

The V call is TRBV27, the J call TRBJ1-6; 9 nucleotides align to TRBD1. CDR1 MNHEY and CDR2 SMNVEV come from the germline V gene (reference sequence). V lost 6 bases and J lost 9; bases outside the gene matches: 6. This CDR3 has 14 residues. The CDR3 protein is CASSPQGAGSPLHF. In DNA, the CDR3 is TGTGCCAGCAGCCCACAGGGGGCGGGTTCACCCCTCCACTTT.

This clone was detected once. Different DNA sequences within this sample yield the same CDR3. This sequence joins TRBV6-5 and TRBJ2-3, with 7 bases aligning to TRBD2. The ends lost 4 bases at V and 0 bases at J; junction bases unmatched: 4. CDR1 and CDR2 from the germline V gene are MNHEY and SVGAGI. The CDR3 extends over 15 amino acids. CDR3 sequence: CASSSSGASTDTQYF. The DNA for the CDR3 is TGTGCCAGCAGTTCCAGCGGGGCTAGCACAGATACGCAGTATTTT.

This sequence joins TRBV10-3 and TRBJ2-7, with D uncertain. Germline lookup yields CDR1 ENHRY and CDR2 SYGVKD. Deletions cut 4 bases from V and 3 bases from J, with 13 bases between. The CDR3 length is 14 residues. In nucleotides, the CDR3 is TGTGCCATCAGTGGATCCGGGTCTGGCTACGAGCAGTACTTC. Residues: CAISGSGSGYEQYF.

J is TRBJ2-3 and V is TRBV10-3; TRBD2 matches 11 bases. The CDR3 is made up of 16 amino acids. V lost 3 bases to trimming and J lost 2 bases; unmatched junction nucleotides: 4. CDR1 and CDR2 from the germline V gene are ENHRY and SYGVKD. In DNA form, the CDR3 reads TGTGCCATCAGTGACCTAGCGGGGGGTTTCACAGATACGCAGTATTTT. The encoded protein is CAISDLAGGFTDTQYF.

The chain has TRBV7-2 and TRBJ2-5; 12 bases are a match to TRBD2. Trimming removed 4 bases from V and 5 bases from J; junction bases left unmatched: 11. The CDR3 has 17 residues. Germline CDR1 and CDR2: SGHTA and FQGNSA. CDR3 in amino acids: CASSSVVTSGRWETQYF. Here the CDR3 DNA reads TGTGCCAGCAGCTCCGTCGTCACTAGCGGGAGGTGGGAGACCCAGTACTTC.

The chain recombines TRBV5-6 with TRBJ2-7; a weak D match, TRBD2 (6 bases). CDR3 length: 15 amino acids. Germline CDR1 SGHDT, CDR2 YYEEEE. V lost 3 bases to trimming and J lost 4 bases, with 17 bases between them. The CDR3 sequence: CASSSLLTSPYEQYF. As DNA, the CDR3 is TGTGCCAGCAGCTCGCTGCTGACTAGTCCATACGAGCAGTACTTC.